Following are 17 T cell receptor beta chains from one sample sequenced in a study of cytomegalovirus exposure and HLA in healthy donors. Vbeta (60) and Jbeta (13) primers were used in the PCR. TCRdb's copy holds only in-frame clones and misses some; the assay was immunoSEQ multiplex PCR. The data hold fewer than 200,000 clones, with about 80% observed a single time. Sequencing was carried out using PBMCs. All receptors come from a woman in her twenties or thirties in good health and CMV-seropositive.

This chain joins TRBV5-1 and TRBJ1-1, with 7 bases aligning to TRBD1. Germline assignment: CDR1 SGHRS and CDR2 YFSETQ. Trimming removed 4 bases from V and 12 bases from J; junction bases left unmatched: 9. The CDR3 consists of 12 residues. This chain's CDR3 is CASSPDRSLPFF. The CDR3 coding sequence is TGCGCCAGCAGCCCGGACAGGTCTCTACCTTTCTTT.

This clone was picked up a small number of times. The V and J genes are TRBV6-1 and TRBJ2-5, with 9 bases fitting TRBD1. J was trimmed by 3 bases and V by 4 bases; bases with no gene match: 0. The CDR3 totals 13 residues. The germline V gene encodes CDR1 MNHNS and CDR2 SASEGT. The CDR3 region is CASSGTGEETQYF. The CDR3 region has the DNA TGTGCCAGCAGTGGGACAGGGGAAGAGACCCAGTACTTC.

The chain employs TRBV4-3 and TRBJ2-3; D is uncertain. CDR3 length: 15 amino acids. Germline-derived CDR1 and CDR2 are LGHNA and YSLEER. V was pared by 6 bases and J by 0 bases, with 13 bases between. CDR3: CASSLSAFSTDTQYF. CDR3 nucleotides: TGCGCCAGCAGTCTTTCTGCGTTCAGCACAGATACGCAGTATTTT.

V usage is TRBV5-4 and J usage is TRBJ1-2, with 8 bases fitting TRBD1. Germline V gene lookup returns CDR1 SGHNT and CDR2 YYREEE (reference sequence). The CDR3 is 13 residues long. Trimming at V came to 5 bases and at J to 4 bases, leaving 4 bases not matched to a gene. CDR3: CASSQDRVYGYTF. The CDR3, as DNA: TGTGCCAGCAGTCAGGACAGGGTCTATGGCTACACCTTC.

Turning to this clone: Lacking the conserved final phenylalanine or tryptophan, this CDR3 likely reflects a read error. The genes are TRBV7-2 and TRBJ2-7; D may be TRBD2 (6 bases). This CDR3 has 14 residues. Deletions cut 1 base from V and 4 bases from J, with 11 bases between. CDR1 and CDR2 from the germline V gene are SGHTA and FQGNSA. CDR3 coding DNA: TGTGCCAGCAGCTTAGAGGACGGGACTTACGAGCAGTACCTC. Residues: CASSLEDGTYEQYL.

The rearrangement links TRBV18 to TRBJ2-3; the match to TRBD2 covers 11 bases. Germline trimming cut 6 bases from V and 4 bases from J; bases unmatched to any gene: 9. The CDR3 is 16 amino acids. Germline V gives CDR1 KGHSH, CDR2 LQKENI. The CDR3 nucleotides read TGTGCCAGCTCTATACTAGCGGGAGCTAGCCCAGATACGCAGTATTTT. This codes for CASSILAGASPDTQYF.

The rearrangement links TRBV7-3 to TRBJ2-5, with TRBD1 matching over 10 bases. The ends lost 5 bases at V and 5 bases at J; junction bases unmatched: 2. The CDR3 has 13 amino acids. Germline CDR1 is SGHTA and CDR2 is FQGTGA. In DNA, the CDR3 is TGTGCCAGCAGCACGGGACAGGGGGAGACCCAGTACTTC. It yields the protein CASSTGQGETQYF.

This chain connects TRBV11-2 to TRBJ2-2; D is possibly TRBD1 (7 bases). Germline CDR1 reads SGHAT; CDR2 reads FQNNGV. CDR3 length: 16 amino acids. V shed 5 bases and J shed 0 bases, with 13 bases lying between them. The CDR3 sequence is CASSRAGQTNTGELFF. The CDR3 nucleotides read TGTGCCAGCAGCCGGGCGGGACAGACGAACACCGGGGAGCTGTTTTTT.

The CDR3 loop is CASSLDQLLGGYTF. The CDR3 DNA sequence: TGTGCCAGCAGCTTGGATCAGCTCCTCGGGGGCTACACCTTC. The rearrangement joins TRBV5-4 to TRBJ1-2; no clear D gene. Trimming pared 0 bases from V and 8 bases from J, leaving 14 bases between. CDR3 size: 14 residues. Germline V CDR1 and CDR2: SGHNT, YYREEE (reference sequence).

This clone was seen at least ten times. This chain joins TRBV28 and TRBJ1-2, with 10 bases fitting TRBD1. V trimming: 6 bases; J trimming: 6 bases; junction bases outside the gene matches: 7. This CDR3 comprises 14 residues. The germline gives CDR1 MDHEN, CDR2 SYDVKM. Written as DNA, the CDR3 is TGTGCCAGCAGCTCCGGACAGGGGGATGATGGCTACACCTTC. Translating it yields CASSSGQGDDGYTF.

The rearrangement links TRBV28 to TRBJ1-5; weak D call: TRBD1 (5 bases). CDR3 length: 14 residues. V lost 2 bases to trimming and J lost 6 bases, with 11 bases between them. CDR1 and CDR2 (germline): MDHEN, SYDVKM. The chain's CDR3 is CASSLIGQGQPQHF. The CDR3 DNA sequence: TGTGCCAGCAGTTTAATTGGTCAGGGTCAGCCCCAGCATTTT.

The rearrangement joins TRBV7-6 to TRBJ2-5; D call uncertain. The CDR3 runs 15 residues. Germline V gives CDR1 SGHVS, CDR2 FNYEAQ. V lost 1 base and J 2 bases, leaving 11 bases between the germline ends. CDR3 nucleotide sequence: TGTGCCAGCAGCTTAGATGGGCTGGATCAAGAGACCCAGTACTTC. Its translation: CASSLDGLDQETQYF. Full variable domain (rest looked up from reference TRBV7-6 and TRBJ2-5): GAGVSQSPRYKVTKRGQDVALRCDPISGHVSLYWYRQALGQGPEFLTYFNYEAQQDKSGLPNDRFSAERPEGSISTLTIQRTEQRDSAMYRCASSLDGLDQETQYFGPGTRLLVL.

The rearrangement joins TRBV2 to TRBJ2-7; TRBD1 matches at 7 bases. V gave up 6 bases and J gave up 4 bases; unmatched junction bases: 15. The CDR3 contains 16 residues. Germline-derived CDR1 and CDR2 are SNHLY and FYNNEI. The CDR3 nucleotides are TGTGCCAGCAGCCAGACCCGACAGGGATGGGGTTACGAGCAGTACTTC. Protein: CASSQTRQGWGYEQYF.

The chain has TRBV4-1 and TRBJ2-2, with D unresolved. Per germline, CDR1 MGHRA and CDR2 YSYEKL. V was shortened by 4 bases and J by 0 bases, with 9 bases between the two germline ends. CDR3 length: 15 amino acids. The CDR3 sequence is CASSRQDPNTGELFF. In DNA form, the CDR3 reads TGCGCCAGCAGCCGACAAGACCCGAACACCGGGGAGCTGTTTTTT.

In its sample, this clone was seen a few times. The CDR3 loop reads CASSQSRAYEQYF. The CDR3 bases are TGCGCCAGCAGTCAATCGCGTGCCTACGAGCAGTACTTC. The chain joins TRBV23-1 to TRBJ2-7; D is undetermined. TRBV23-1 is sorted into the ORF group, with uncertain function. V gave up 0 bases and J gave up 2 bases, with 5 bases separating them. The CDR3 consists of 13 residues.

The chain recombines TRBV7-9 with TRBJ1-6; D may be TRBD1 (6 bases). Deletions cut 5 bases from V and 13 bases from J, with 18 bases between. The germline V gene has CDR1 SEHNR and CDR2 FQNEAQ (reference sequence). The CDR3 runs 14 residues. The CDR3 sequence is CASSPGGGPTPLHF. The CDR3 nucleotides read TGTGCCAGCAGCCCGGGGGGGGGCCCGACGCCCCTCCACTTT. Filled out from reference TRBV7-9 and TRBJ1-6, the complete variable domain reads DTGVSQNPRHKITKRGQNVTFRCDPISEHNRLYWYRQTLGQGPEFLTYFQNEAQLEKSRLLSDRFSAERPKGSFSTLEIQRTEQGDSAMYLCASSPGGGPTPLHFGNGTRLTVT.

The chain is built from TRBV5-1 and TRBJ2-3; 7 nucleotides align to TRBD1. Germline V gene sequence: CDR1 SGHRS, CDR2 YFSETQ. V shed 4 bases and J 2 bases; nucleotides not matched to a gene: 7. The CDR3 has 15 amino acids. CDR3: CASSQGTVLTDTQYF. The CDR3 DNA is TGCGCCAGCAGCCAAGGGACAGTACTCACAGATACGCAGTATTTT.